Sequencing of this T cell receptor (beta chain) was carried out in a study of CD4 T cell repertoires in COVID-19. Whole-study context: Relabeled CFSE-low cells, IL-2-expanded for approximately 10 days, met spikes from other coronaviruses.

With regard to this clone: Its cognate antigen is unknown.

CDR1 and CDR2 (germline): MNHEY, SVGAGI. This CDR3 is 13 amino acids long. The V end lost 7 bases, the J end lost 1 base, and 11 bases lay between the germline ends. These memory T cells were uncultured and sequenced directly after ex vivo isolation. Assay used: immunoSEQ multiplex PCR; TCRdb lists only in-frame clones, some missing. Here the sample spans about 25,000 clones, over 90% being singletons. Study-level results: Suggested intraclonal diversification: top SARS-CoV-2-reactive clonotypes appeared in two or three memory subsets.

This sequence joins TRBV6-5 and TRBJ2-7; D possibly corresponds to TRBD1 (6 bases). This specimen consisted of circulating follicular helper CD4+ T cells (cTfh) from blood, obtained before the COVID-19 pandemic. The receptor was derived from a human donor who had COVID-19. CDR3 nucleotide sequence: TGTGCCAGCAAGGGGGACACGTCCTACGAGCAGTACTTC. Its translation: CASKGDTSYEQYF.